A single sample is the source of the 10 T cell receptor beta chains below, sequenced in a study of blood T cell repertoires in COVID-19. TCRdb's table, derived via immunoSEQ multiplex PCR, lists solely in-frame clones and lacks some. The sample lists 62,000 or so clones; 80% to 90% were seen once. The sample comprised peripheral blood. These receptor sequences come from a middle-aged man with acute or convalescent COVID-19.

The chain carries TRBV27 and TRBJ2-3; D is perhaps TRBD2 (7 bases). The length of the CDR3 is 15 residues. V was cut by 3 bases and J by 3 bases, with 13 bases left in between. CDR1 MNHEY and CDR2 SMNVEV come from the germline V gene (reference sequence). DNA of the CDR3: TGTGCCAGCAGTTTGGGGGGGCGCCGGACAGATACGCAGTATTTT. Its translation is CASSLGGRRTDTQYF.

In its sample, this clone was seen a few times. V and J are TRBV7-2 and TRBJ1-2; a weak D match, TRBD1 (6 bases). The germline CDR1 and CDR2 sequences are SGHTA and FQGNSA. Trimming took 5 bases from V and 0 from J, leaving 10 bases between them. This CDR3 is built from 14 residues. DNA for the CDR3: TGTGCCAGCAGCGAAGGGACATCTAACTATGGCTACACCTTC. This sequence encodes CASSEGTSNYGYTF.

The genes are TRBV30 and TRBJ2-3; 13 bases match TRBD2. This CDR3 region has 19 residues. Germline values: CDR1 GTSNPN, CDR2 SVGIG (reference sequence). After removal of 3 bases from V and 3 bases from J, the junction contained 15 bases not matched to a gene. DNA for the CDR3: TGTGCCTGGAGCTTCTTGGGCGGGACTAGCGGGGCAAAAACAGATACGCAGTATTTT. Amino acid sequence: CAWSFLGGTSGAKTDTQYF.

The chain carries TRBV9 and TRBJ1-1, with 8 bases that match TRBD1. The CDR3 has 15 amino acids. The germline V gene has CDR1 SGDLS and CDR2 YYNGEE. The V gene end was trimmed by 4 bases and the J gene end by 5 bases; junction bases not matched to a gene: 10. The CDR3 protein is CASSFSPGGETEAFF. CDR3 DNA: TGTGCCAGCAGCTTTAGTCCAGGGGGCGAAACTGAAGCTTTCTTT.

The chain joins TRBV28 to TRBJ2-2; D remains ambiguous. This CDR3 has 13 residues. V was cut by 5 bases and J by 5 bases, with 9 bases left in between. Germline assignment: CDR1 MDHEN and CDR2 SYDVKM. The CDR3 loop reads CASSRDTTGELFF. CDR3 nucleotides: TGTGCCAGCAGTCGAGATACGACCGGGGAGCTGTTTTTT. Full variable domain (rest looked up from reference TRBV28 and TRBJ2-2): DVKVTQSSRYLVKRTGEKVFLECVQDMDHENMFWYRQDPGLGLRLIYFSYDVKMKEKGDIPEGYSVSREKKERFSLILESASTNQTSMYLCASSRDTTGELFFGEGSRLTVL.

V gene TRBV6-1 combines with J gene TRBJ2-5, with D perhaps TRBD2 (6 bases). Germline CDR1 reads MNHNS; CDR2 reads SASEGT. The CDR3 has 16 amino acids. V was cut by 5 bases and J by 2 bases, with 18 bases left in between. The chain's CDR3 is CASSKGFGSLQETQYF. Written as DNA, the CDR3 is TGTGCCAGCAGTAAAGGGTTCGGGAGTCTTCAAGAGACCCAGTACTTC.

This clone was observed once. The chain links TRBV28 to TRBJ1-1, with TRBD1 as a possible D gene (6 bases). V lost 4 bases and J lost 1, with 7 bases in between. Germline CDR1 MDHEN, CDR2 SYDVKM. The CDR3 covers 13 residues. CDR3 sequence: CASSSDRNTEAFF. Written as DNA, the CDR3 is TGTGCCAGCAGTTCGGACAGGAACACTGAAGCTTTCTTT. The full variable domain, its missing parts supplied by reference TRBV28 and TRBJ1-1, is DVKVTQSSRYLVKRTGEKVFLECVQDMDHENMFWYRQDPGLGLRLIYFSYDVKMKEKGDIPEGYSVSREKKERFSLILESASTNQTSMYLCASSSDRNTEAFFGQGTRLTVV.

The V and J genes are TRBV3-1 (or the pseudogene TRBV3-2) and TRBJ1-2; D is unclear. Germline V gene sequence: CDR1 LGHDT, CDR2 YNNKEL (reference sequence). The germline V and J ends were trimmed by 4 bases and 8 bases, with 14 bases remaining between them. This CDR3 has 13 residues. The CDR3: CASSPNGGLGYTF. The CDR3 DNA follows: TGTGCCAGCAGCCCAAACGGTGGTTTAGGCTACACCTTC.

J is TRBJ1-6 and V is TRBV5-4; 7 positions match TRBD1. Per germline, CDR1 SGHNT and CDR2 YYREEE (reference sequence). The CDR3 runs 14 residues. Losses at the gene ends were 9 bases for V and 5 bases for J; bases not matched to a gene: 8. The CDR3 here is CATTRQGHNSPLHF. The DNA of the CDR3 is TGTGCCACGACACGACAGGGCCATAATTCACCCCTCCACTTT.

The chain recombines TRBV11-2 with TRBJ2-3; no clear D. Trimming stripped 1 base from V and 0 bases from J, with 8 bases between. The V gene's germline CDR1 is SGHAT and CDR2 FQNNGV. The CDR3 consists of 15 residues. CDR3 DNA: TGTGCCAGCAGCTTAGGGTGGCCGAGCACAGATACGCAGTATTTT. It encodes CASSLGWPSTDTQYF.